In this sample, the clone carrying this TCR beta chain turned up many times. One entry per CDR3 protein, called by TCRdb with MiXCR from the reads. The sample holds about 440,000 distinct CDR3 sequences, roughly 30% seen once. The ends were cut back, 7 bases at V and 6 bases at J, with 15 bases in the middle. Germline V gene sequence: CDR1 SEHNR, CDR2 FQNEAQ (reference sequence). This CDR3 spans 14 amino acids. These data come from a study of T cell repertoires in cytomegalovirus infection. The chain has TRBV7-9 and TRBJ1-4, with TRBD1 as a possible D gene (6 bases). This TCR came from a human donor in good health (CMV status not recorded). Some clones in this sample may be carry-over from other donors' samples. The sequencing input was PBMCs. As DNA, the CDR3 is TGTGCCAGCACCACAGGGACTTGGGATGAAAAACTGTTTTTT. It yields the protein CASTTGTWDEKLFF. The complete variable domain, with remaining parts taken from reference TRBV7-9 and TRBJ1-4, reads DTGVSQNPRHKITKRGQNVTFRCDPISEHNRLYWYRQTLGQGPEFLTYFQNEAQLEKSRLLSDRFSAERPKGSFSTLEIQRTEQGDSAMYLCASTTGTWDEKLFFGSGTQLSVL.